A single sample is the source of the 6 T cell receptor beta chains below, sequenced in a study of control samples from healthy donors and cancer patients. Some clones are missing from TCRdb's copy, which holds only in-frame ones; the method was immunoSEQ multiplex PCR. The sample carries more than 20,000 clones, approximately 91% recorded once. Sequencing was carried out using PBMCs. These receptors came from a man in his fifties with lung cancer.

The chain carries TRBV6-1 and TRBJ1-2; D is ambiguous. Looked up from germline, CDR1 is MNHNS and CDR2 is SASEGT. The germline V and J ends were trimmed by 1 base and 5 bases, with 11 bases remaining between them. This CDR3 region has 14 residues. CDR3 DNA: TGTGCCAGCAGTGAAGGGACCCGAGGGTATGGCTACACCTTC. Translation gives CASSEGTRGYGYTF.

About this clone: The DNA is left out, because the CDR3 cannot be placed on it with certainty; the CDR3 is given as TCRdb lists it. V is TRBV7-2 and J is TRBJ1-1. 14 amino acids form the CDR3, both terminal residues included. Germline CDR1 and CDR2: SGHTA and FQGNSA. CDR3 protein: CASSFGPGNTEAFF.

The genes are TRBV2 and TRBJ1-6; D possibly corresponds to TRBD1 (5 bases). Germline CDR1 reads SNHLY; CDR2 reads FYNNEI. Trimming left V 4 bases short and J 0 bases short, with 7 bases between. There are 15 residues in the CDR3. CDR3 sequence: CASSGGGSYNSPLHF. CDR3 sequence (DNA): TGTGCCAGCAGTGGGGGGGGCTCCTATAATTCACCCCTCCACTTT.

This clone has a single count. The chain combines TRBV7-2 with TRBJ2-3, with 13 bases that match TRBD2. The CDR3 consists of 17 residues. Germline V lookup: CDR1 SGHTA, CDR2 FQGNSA. Trimming removed 5 bases from V and 6 bases from J; junction bases left unmatched: 11. The CDR3 here is CASSPRLAGGLPDTQYF. CDR3 DNA: TGTGCCAGCAGCCCCCGACTAGCGGGGGGTCTTCCCGATACGCAGTATTTT.

The CDR3 reads CASRRGSSYGYTF. Written as DNA, the CDR3 is TGTGCCAGCAGAAGGGGGAGCAGCTATGGCTACACCTTC. The gene calls are TRBV12-3 or TRBV12-4 and TRBJ1-2; D is possibly TRBD1 (6 bases). Trimming took off 6 bases at V and 4 bases at J, with 12 bases between the two ends. There are 13 residues in the CDR3.

The CDR3 region is CASSNGGLEAFF. For the CDR3, the DNA is TGTGCCAGCAGTAATGGGGGCTTGGAAGCTTTCTTT. V gene TRBV6-5 combines with J gene TRBJ1-1; the D gene is possibly TRBD1 (6 bases). V gave up 5 bases and J gave up 8 bases, with 12 bases separating them. The CDR3 is 12 residues long. CDR1 is MNHEY, CDR2 SVGAGI, per germline.